Below, 17 T cell receptor beta chains from the same sample are listed, as sequenced in a study of blood T cell repertoires in COVID-19. The method was immunoSEQ multiplex PCR; TCRdb's version includes in-frame clones alone and lacks a portion of them. The sample lists around 200,000 clones, about four fifths seen once, with roughly 2.5% in the top ten. What was sequenced was peripheral blood. Receptor source: a woman in her 40s with active or convalescent COVID-19.

V gene TRBV2 combines with J gene TRBJ1-1; D gene unclear. Germline CDR1 is SNHLY and CDR2 is FYNNEI. Trimming removed 8 bases from V and 2 bases from J, with 18 bases in between. CDR3 size: 15 residues. CDR3 nucleotides: TGTGCCAGCCGGAGACTCAGTGGAGGTAACACTGAAGCTTTCTTT. It specifies CASRRLSGGNTEAFF.

This clone was seen a few times. The chain joins TRBV28 to TRBJ1-4; 11 positions match TRBD1. The CDR3 is made up of 19 amino acids. The germline gives CDR1 MDHEN, CDR2 SYDVKM. Germline trimming cut 6 bases from V and 0 bases from J; bases unmatched to any gene: 12. The CDR3 protein is CASRPFEGTGGSTNEKLFF. DNA for the CDR3: TGTGCCAGCAGACCGTTTGAGGGGACAGGGGGGTCAACTAATGAAAAACTGTTTTTT.

The chain employs TRBV7-2 and TRBJ2-3; a weak D match, TRBD1 (6 bases). Trimming took off 1 base at V and 8 bases at J, with 10 bases between the two ends. The CDR3 has 13 amino acids. Germline V gives CDR1 SGHTA, CDR2 FQGNSA. The CDR3 DNA is TGTGCCAGCAGCTTAGGTCAGGGGACTACGCAGTATTTT. Encoded protein: CASSLGQGTTQYF.

Notes on this clone: The same CDR3 arises from other DNA sequences in this sample as well. V and J are TRBV6-5 and TRBJ1-2; 10 bases align to TRBD1. Germline CDR1 reads MNHEY; CDR2 reads SVGAGI. The CDR3 consists of 15 residues. V shed 3 bases and J 2 bases; nucleotides not matched to a gene: 3. The DNA of the CDR3 is TGTGCCAGCAGTTATCGGGGACAGGGGAACTATGGCTACACCTTC. Protein sequence: CASSYRGQGNYGYTF.

The chain recombines TRBV5-4 with TRBJ1-1; 7 positions agree with TRBD1. The CDR3 sequence is 12 residues long. The V segment lost 8 bases and the J segment 3 bases; nucleotides outside the gene matches: 4. Germline V gene sequence: CDR1 SGHNT, CDR2 YYREEE (reference sequence). The CDR3 here is CASSDRDTEAFF. CDR3 nucleotides: TGTGCCAGTAGTGACAGGGACACTGAAGCTTTCTTT.

The V call is TRBV9, the J call TRBJ1-2; 7 bases align to TRBD1. CDR3 length: 15 residues. In germline, CDR1 is SGDLS, CDR2 YYNGEE. With V trimmed by 2 bases and J by 4 bases, 8 bases remained unmatched. For the CDR3, the DNA is TGTGCCAGCAGCGTCGACAGGGCCGGGAGCTATGGCTACACCTTC. It translates to CASSVDRAGSYGYTF. Filled out from reference TRBV9 and TRBJ1-2, the complete variable domain reads DSGVTQTPKHLITATGQRVTLRCSPRSGDLSVYWYQQSLDQGLQFLIQYYNGEERAKGNILERFSAQQFPDLHSELNLSSLELGDSALYFCASSVDRAGSYGYTFGSGTRLTVV.

The CDR3 sequence is CATSESPNEQFF. The CDR3 DNA sequence: TGTGCCACCAGTGAAAGCCCTAATGAGCAGTTCTTC. This sequence joins TRBV24-1 and TRBJ2-1; no firm D call. V shed 4 bases and J shed 7 bases, with 7 bases lying between them. Germline lookup yields CDR1 KGHDR and CDR2 SFDVKD. The CDR3 consists of 12 residues.

V and J are TRBV11-3 and TRBJ2-1, with 13 bases that match TRBD2. With V trimmed by 5 bases and J by 5 bases, 9 bases remained unmatched. The CDR3 contains 17 residues. Germline V gene sequence: CDR1 SGHNT, CDR2 YENEEA. CDR3 sequence reads: CASSLTKLAGGNNEQFF. The CDR3 DNA follows: TGTGCCAGCAGCCTAACAAAACTAGCGGGAGGGAACAATGAGCAGTTCTTC.

J is TRBJ1-2 and V is TRBV5-1, with TRBD1 identical over 8 bases. V was clipped by 4 bases and J by 8 bases; unmatched bases: 10. This CDR3 spans 14 amino acids. Germline CDR1 and CDR2: SGHRS and YFSETQ. CDR3 loop: CASSTRTGPRGYTF. The CDR3 DNA reads as TGCGCCAGCAGCACGAGGACAGGGCCGAGAGGCTACACCTTC.

The chain has TRBV6-5 and TRBJ2-6, with D unresolved. The length of the CDR3 is 16 residues. V was pared by 0 bases and J by 2 bases, with 8 bases between. The germline gives CDR1 MNHEY, CDR2 SVGAGI. CDR3 nucleotide sequence: TGTGCCAGCAGTTACTCGACAAGCCCTGGGGCCAACGTCCTGACTTTC. This sequence encodes CASSYSTSPGANVLTF.

CDR3 bases: TGCAGTGCCGGACAGGTTTACGAGCAGTACTTC. This sequence encodes CSAGQVYEQYF. This chain joins TRBV20-1 and TRBJ2-7; 7 bases are a match to TRBD1. CDR3 length: 11 amino acids. V shed 6 bases and J 4 bases; nucleotides not matched to a gene: 3. Germline V gives CDR1 DFQATT, CDR2 SNEGSKA (reference sequence).

The chain joins TRBV5-1 to TRBJ2-3, with a possible D match to TRBD2 (6 bases). Germline CDR1 is SGHRS and CDR2 is YFSETQ. Between the trimmed V and J ends, which lost 0 bases and 4 bases, there was a span of 18 bases. This CDR3 contains 17 residues. DNA of the CDR3: TGCGCCAGCAGCTTGGCCGAGCTGTTAGCGGAGTCAGATACGCAGTATTTT. Residues: CASSLAELLAESDTQYF.

This clone turned up a few times. This sequence joins TRBV27 and TRBJ2-1, with D unclear. V was cut by 7 bases and J by 5 bases, with 6 bases left in between. The germline gives CDR1 MNHEY, CDR2 SMNVEV (reference sequence). The CDR3 consists of 11 residues. In DNA, the CDR3 is TGTGCCAGCACTTGGCACAATGAGCAGTTCTTC. Translation gives CASTWHNEQFF.

The genes are TRBV24-1 and TRBJ2-1; 15 bases map to TRBD2. In germline, CDR1 is KGHDR, CDR2 SFDVKD. J was trimmed by 7 bases and V by 4 bases; bases with no gene match: 10. The CDR3 length is 18 residues. The CDR3 DNA is TGTGCCACCAGTGACCGAAGATTCGGGACTAGCGGGAGGAATGAGCAGTTCTTC. Protein product: CATSDRRFGTSGRNEQFF.

This clone is a singleton in its sample. The genes are TRBV5-4 and TRBJ2-5; TRBD2 aligns across 15 bases. V was clipped by 5 bases and J by 5 bases; unmatched bases: 13. The germline gives CDR1 SGHNT, CDR2 YYREEE (reference sequence). CDR3 size: 18 residues. CDR3 amino acids: CASRYGLAGGAFGETQYF. CDR3 nucleotide sequence: TGTGCCAGCAGATACGGACTAGCGGGAGGGGCCTTTGGGGAGACCCAGTACTTC. The full variable domain, in which reference TRBV5-4 and TRBJ2-5 provide the parts outside the CDR3, is ETGVTQSPTHLIKTRGQQVTLRCSSQSGHNTVSWYQQALGQGPQFIFQYYREEENGRGNFPPRFSGLQFPNYSSELNVNALELDDSALYLCASRYGLAGGAFGETQYFGPGTRLLVL.

The chain joins TRBV5-4 to TRBJ2-2; D is unclear. The germline CDR1 and CDR2 sequences are SGHNT and YYREEE (reference sequence). The CDR3 loop spans 14 amino acids. V was trimmed by 1 base and J by 5 bases, leaving 9 bases between them. The CDR3: CASSLISVTGELFF. CDR3 bases: TGTGCCAGCAGCTTGATATCCGTAACCGGGGAGCTGTTTTTT.

V usage is TRBV5-1 and J usage is TRBJ1-2; TRBD1 matches at 9 bases. V lost 4 bases, J lost 4 bases, and 8 bases stayed unmatched. CDR3 length equals 15 residues. The germline V gene has CDR1 SGHRS and CDR2 YFSETQ. The CDR3 loop is CASSPDRGSLYGYTF. CDR3 nucleotides: TGCGCCAGCAGCCCGGACAGGGGATCCCTCTATGGCTACACCTTC. Full variable domain (remainder filled in from reference TRBV5-1 and TRBJ1-2): KAGVTQTPRYLIKTRGQQVTLSCSPISGHRSVSWYQQTPGQGLQFLFEYFSETQRNKGNFPGRFSGRQFSNSRSEMNVSTLELGDSALYLCASSPDRGSLYGYTFGSGTRLTVV.